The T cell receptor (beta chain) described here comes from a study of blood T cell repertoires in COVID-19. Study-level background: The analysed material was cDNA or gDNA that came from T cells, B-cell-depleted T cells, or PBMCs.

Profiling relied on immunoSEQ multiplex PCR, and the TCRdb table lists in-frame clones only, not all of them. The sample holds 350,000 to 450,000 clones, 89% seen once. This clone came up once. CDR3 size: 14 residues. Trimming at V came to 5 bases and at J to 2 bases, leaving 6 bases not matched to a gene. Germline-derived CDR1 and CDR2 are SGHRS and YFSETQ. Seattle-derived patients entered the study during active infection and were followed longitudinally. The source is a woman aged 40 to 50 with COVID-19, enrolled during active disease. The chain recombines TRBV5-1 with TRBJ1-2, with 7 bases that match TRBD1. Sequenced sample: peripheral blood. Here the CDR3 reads CASSTLQGNYGYTF. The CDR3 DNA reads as TGCGCCAGCAGTACCTTACAGGGGAACTATGGCTACACCTTC.